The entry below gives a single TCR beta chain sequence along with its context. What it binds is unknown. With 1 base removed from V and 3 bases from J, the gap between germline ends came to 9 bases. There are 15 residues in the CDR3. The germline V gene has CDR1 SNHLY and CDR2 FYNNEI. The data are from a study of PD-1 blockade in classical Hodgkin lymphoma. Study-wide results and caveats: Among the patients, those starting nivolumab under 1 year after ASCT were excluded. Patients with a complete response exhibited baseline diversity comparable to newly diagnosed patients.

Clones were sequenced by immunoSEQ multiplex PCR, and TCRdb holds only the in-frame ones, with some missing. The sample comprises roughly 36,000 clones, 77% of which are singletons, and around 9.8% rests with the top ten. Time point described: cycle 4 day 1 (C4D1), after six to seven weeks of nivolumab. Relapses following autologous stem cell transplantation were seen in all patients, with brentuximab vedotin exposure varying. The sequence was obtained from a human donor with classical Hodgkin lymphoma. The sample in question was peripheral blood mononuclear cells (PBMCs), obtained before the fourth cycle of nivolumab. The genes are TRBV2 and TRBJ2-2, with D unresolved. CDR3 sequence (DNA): TGTGCCAGCAGTGAAGTCAGCCCTTACACCGGGGAGCTGTTTTTT. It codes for CASSEVSPYTGELFF.